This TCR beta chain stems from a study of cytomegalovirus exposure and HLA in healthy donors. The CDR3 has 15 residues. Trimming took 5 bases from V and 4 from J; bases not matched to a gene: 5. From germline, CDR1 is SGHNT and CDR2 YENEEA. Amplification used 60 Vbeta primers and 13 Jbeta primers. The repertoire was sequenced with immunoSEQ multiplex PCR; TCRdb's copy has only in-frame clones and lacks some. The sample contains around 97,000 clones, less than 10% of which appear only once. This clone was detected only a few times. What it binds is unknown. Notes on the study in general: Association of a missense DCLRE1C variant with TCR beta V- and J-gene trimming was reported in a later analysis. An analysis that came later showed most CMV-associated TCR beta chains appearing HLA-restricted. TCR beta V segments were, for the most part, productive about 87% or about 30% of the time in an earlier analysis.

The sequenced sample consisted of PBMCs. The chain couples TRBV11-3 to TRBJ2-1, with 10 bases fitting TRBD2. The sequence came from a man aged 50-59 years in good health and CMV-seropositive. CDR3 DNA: TGTGCCAGCAGCCCTAGCGGGAGTGGATACAATGAGCAGTTCTTC. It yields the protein CASSPSGSGYNEQFF. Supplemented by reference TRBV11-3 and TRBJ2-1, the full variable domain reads EAGVVQSPRYKIIEKKQPVAFWCNPISGHNTLYWYLQNLGQGPELLIRYENEEAVDDSQLPKDRFSAERLKGVDSTLKIQPAELGDSAVYLCASSPSGSGYNEQFFGPGTRLTVL.